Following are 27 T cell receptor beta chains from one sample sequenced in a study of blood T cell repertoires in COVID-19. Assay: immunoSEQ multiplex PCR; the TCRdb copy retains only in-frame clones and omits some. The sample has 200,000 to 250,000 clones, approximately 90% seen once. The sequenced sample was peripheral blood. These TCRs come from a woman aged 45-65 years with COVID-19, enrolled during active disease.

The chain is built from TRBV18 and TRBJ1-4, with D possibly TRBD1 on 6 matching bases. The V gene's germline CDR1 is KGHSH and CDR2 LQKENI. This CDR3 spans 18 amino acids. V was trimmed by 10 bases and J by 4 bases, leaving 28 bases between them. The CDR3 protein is CATSPYAGRGAVNEKLFF. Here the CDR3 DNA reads TGTGCCACCTCCCCCTATGCGGGCAGGGGCGCAGTTAATGAAAAACTGTTTTTT.

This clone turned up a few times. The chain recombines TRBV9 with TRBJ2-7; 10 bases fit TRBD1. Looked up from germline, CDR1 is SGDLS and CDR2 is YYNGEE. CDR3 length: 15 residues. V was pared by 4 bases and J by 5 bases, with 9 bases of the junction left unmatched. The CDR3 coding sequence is TGTGCCAGCAGCATCCGGACAGGGGGAAGGGACGAGCAGTACTTC. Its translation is CASSIRTGGRDEQYF.

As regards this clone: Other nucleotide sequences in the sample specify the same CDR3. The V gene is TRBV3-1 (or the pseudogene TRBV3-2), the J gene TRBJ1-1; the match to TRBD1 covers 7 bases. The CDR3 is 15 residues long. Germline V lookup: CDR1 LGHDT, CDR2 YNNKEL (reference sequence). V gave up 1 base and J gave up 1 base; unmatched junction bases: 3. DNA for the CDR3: TGTGCCAGCAGCCAAGGAGGGACAGCGAACACTGAAGCTTTCTTT. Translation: CASSQGGTANTEAFF.

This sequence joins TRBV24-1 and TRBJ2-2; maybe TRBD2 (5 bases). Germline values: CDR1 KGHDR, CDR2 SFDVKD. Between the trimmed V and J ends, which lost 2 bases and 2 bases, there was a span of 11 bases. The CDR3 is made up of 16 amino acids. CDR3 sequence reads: CATSDSPPGNTGELFF. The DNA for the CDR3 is TGTGCCACCAGTGATTCCCCGCCGGGAAACACCGGGGAGCTGTTTTTT.

In DNA, the CDR3 is TGTGCCAGCAGCGATCGCAGGCGAATTTATAGCAATCAGCCCCAGCATTTT. Amino acid sequence: CASSDRRRIYSNQPQHF. V gene TRBV11-3 combines with J gene TRBJ1-5; D unclear. This CDR3 is built from 17 residues. Deletions cut 5 bases from V and 0 bases from J, with 17 bases between. The germline V gene encodes CDR1 SGHNT and CDR2 YENEEA.

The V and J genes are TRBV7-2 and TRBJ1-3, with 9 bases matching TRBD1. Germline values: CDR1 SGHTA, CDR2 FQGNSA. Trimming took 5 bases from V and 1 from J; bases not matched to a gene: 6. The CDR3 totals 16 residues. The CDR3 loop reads CASSRSGTGSGNTIYF. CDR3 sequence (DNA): TGTGCCAGCAGCAGAAGTGGGACAGGGTCTGGAAACACCATATATTTT.

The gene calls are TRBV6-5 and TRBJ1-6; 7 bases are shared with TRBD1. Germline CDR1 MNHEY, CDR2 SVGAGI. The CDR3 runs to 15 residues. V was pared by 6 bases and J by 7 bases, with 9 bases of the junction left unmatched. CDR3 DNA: TGTGCCAGCAGCGGACAGGACCCTGTCAATTCACCCCTCCACTTT. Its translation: CASSGQDPVNSPLHF.

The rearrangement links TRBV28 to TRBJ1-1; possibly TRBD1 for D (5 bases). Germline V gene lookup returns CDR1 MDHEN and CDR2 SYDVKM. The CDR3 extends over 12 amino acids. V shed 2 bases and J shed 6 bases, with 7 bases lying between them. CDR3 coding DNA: TGTGCCAGCAGTTTAGGGGGGGCTGAAGCTTTCTTT. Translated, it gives CASSLGGAEAFF. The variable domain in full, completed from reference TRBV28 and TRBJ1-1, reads DVKVTQSSRYLVKRTGEKVFLECVQDMDHENMFWYRQDPGLGLRLIYFSYDVKMKEKGDIPEGYSVSREKKERFSLILESASTNQTSMYLCASSLGGAEAFFGQGTRLTVV.

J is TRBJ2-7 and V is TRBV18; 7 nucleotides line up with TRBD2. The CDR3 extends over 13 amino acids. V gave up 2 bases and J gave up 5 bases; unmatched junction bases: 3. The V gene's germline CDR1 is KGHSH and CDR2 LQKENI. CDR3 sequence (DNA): TGTGCCAGCTCACCAGCCCTAGCGGACGAGCAGTACGTC. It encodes CASSPALADEQYV.

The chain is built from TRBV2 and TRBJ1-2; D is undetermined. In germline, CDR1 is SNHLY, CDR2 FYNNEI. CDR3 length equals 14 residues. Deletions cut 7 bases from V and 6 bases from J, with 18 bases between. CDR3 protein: CASKPPGGMNGYTF. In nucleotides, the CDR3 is TGTGCCAGCAAGCCCCCCGGAGGGATGAATGGCTACACCTTC.

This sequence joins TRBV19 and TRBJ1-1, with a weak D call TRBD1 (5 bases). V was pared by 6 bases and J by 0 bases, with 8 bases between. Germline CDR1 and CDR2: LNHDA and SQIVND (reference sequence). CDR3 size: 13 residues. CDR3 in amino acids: CASRLGVNTEAFF. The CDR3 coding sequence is TGTGCCAGTAGATTAGGGGTGAACACTGAAGCTTTCTTT.

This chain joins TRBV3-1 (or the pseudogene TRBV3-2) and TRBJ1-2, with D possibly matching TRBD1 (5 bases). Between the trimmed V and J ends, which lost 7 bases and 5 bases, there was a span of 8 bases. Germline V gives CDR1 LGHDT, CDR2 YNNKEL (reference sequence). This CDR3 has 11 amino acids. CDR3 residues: CASNDRYGYTF. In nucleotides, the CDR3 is TGTGCCAGCAACGACAGATATGGCTACACCTTC.

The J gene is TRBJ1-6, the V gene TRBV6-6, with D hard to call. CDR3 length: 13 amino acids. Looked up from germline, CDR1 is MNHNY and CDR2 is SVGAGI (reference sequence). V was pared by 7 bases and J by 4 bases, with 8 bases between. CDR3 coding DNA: TGTGCCAGCACACTATCGTATAATTCACCCCTCCACTTT. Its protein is CASTLSYNSPLHF.

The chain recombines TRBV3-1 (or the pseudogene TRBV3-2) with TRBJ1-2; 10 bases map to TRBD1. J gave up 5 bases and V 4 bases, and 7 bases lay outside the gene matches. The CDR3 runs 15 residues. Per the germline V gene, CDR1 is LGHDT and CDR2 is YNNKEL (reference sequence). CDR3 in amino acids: CASSPRQGAHYGYTF. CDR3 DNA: TGTGCCAGCAGCCCTAGACAGGGGGCGCATTATGGCTACACCTTC.

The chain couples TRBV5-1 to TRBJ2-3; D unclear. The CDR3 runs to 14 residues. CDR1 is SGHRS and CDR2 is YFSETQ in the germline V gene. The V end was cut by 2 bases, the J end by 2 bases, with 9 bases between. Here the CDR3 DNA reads TGCGCCAGCAGCTTTGACATTCCCACAGATACGCAGTATTTT. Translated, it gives CASSFDIPTDTQYF.

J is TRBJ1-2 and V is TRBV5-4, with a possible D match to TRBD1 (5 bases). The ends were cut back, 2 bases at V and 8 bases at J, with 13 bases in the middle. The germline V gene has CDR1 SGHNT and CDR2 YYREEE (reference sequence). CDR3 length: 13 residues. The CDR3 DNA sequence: TGTGCCAGCAGCTTTAAAGGGGTCGGGGGCTACACCTTC. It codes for CASSFKGVGGYTF. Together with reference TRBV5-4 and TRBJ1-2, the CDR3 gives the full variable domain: ETGVTQSPTHLIKTRGQQVTLRCSSQSGHNTVSWYQQALGQGPQFIFQYYREEENGRGNFPPRFSGLQFPNYSSELNVNALELDDSALYLCASSFKGVGGYTFGSGTRLTVV.

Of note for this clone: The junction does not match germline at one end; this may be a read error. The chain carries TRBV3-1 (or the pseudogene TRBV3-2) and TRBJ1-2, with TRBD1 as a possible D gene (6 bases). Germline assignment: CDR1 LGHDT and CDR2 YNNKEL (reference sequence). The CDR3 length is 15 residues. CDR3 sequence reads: CASSQDWTANYGYTF. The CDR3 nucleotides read TGTGCCAGCAGCCAAGATTGGACAGCTAATTATGGCTACACCTTC.

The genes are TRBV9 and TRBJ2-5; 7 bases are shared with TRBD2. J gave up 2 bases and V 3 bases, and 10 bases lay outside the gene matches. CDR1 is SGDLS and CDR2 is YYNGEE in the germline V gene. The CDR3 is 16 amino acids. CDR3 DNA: TGTGCCAGCAGCGGACCCCGACCGGGACTACAAGAGACCCAGTACTTC. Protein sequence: CASSGPRPGLQETQYF.

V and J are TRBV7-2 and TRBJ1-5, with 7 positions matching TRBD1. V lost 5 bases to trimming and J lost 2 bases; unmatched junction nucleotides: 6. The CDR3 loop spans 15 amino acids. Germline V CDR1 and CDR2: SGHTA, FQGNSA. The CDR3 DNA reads TGTGCCAGCAGCCTAGGACAGGTCGGCAATCAGCCCCAGCATTTT. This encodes CASSLGQVGNQPQHF.

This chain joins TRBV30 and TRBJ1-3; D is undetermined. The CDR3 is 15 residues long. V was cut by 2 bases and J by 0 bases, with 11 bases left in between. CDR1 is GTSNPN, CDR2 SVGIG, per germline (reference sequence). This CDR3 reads CAWSRIGSSGNTIYF. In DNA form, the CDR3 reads TGTGCCTGGAGTCGGATAGGGAGCTCTGGAAACACCATATATTTT.

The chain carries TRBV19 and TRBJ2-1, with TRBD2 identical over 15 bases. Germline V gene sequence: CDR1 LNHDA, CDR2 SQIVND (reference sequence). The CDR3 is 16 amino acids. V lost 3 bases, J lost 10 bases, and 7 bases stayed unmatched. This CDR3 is CASSIEGLAGGNEQFF. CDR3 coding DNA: TGTGCCAGTAGTATTGAGGGACTAGCGGGGGGAAACGAGCAGTTCTTC.

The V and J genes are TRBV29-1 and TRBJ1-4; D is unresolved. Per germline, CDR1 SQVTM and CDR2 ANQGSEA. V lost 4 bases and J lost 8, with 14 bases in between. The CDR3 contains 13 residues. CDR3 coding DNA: TGCAGCGTTGGGTCATCGCCAGGCGAAAAACTGTTTTTT. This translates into CSVGSSPGEKLFF.

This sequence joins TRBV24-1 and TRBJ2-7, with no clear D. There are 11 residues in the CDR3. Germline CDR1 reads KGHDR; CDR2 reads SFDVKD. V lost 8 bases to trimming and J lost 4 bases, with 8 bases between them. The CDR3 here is CATNSCYEQYV. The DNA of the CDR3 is TGTGCCACCAATAGCTGTTACGAGCAGTACGTC.

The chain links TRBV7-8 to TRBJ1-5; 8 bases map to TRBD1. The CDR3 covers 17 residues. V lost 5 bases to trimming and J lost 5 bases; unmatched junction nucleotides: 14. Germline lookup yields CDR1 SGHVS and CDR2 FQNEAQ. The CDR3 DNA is TGTGCCAGCAGCCGTAGCTTAAACAGGGGGAGCGATCAGCCCCAGCATTTT. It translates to CASSRSLNRGSDQPQHF.

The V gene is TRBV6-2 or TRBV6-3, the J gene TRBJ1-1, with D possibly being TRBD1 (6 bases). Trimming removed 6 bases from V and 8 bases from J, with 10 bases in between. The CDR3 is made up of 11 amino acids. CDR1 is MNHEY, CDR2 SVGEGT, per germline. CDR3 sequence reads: CASSPGTEAFF. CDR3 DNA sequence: TGTGCCAGCAGCCCCGGGACAGAAGCTTTCTTT.

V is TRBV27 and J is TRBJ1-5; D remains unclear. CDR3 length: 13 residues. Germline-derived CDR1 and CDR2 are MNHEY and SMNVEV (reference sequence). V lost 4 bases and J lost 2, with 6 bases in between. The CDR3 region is CASSWAGNQPQHF. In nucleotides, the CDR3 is TGTGCCAGCAGTTGGGCAGGCAATCAGCCCCAGCATTTT.

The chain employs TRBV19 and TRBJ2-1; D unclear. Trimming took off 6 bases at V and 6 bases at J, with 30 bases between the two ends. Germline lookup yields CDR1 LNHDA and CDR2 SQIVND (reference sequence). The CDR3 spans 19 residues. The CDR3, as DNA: TGTGCCAGTAGAGCTCTACGTAACCCTTTAAGCGCCATTGGCAATGAGCAGTTCTTC. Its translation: CASRALRNPLSAIGNEQFF.